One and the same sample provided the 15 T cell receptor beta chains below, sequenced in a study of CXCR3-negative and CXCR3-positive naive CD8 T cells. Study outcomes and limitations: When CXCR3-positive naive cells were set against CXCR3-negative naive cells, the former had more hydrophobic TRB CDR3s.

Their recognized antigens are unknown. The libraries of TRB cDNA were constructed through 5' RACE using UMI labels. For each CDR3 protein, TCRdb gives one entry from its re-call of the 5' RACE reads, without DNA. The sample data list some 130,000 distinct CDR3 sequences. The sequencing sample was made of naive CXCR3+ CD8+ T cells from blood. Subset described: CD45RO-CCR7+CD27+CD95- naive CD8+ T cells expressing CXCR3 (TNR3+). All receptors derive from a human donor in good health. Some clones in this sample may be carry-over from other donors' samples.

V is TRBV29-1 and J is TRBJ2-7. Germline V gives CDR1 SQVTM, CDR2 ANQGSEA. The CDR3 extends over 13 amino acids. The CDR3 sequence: CSVEGENSYEQYF.

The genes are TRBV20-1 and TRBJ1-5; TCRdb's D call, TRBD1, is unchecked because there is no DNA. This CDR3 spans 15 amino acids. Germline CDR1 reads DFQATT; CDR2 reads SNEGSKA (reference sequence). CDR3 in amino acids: CSARELQGDNQPQHF.

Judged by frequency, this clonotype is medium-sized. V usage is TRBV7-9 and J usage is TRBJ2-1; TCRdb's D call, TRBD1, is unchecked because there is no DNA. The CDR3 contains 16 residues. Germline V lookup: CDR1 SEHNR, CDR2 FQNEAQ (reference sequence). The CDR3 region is CASSVSGGQGYNEQFF.

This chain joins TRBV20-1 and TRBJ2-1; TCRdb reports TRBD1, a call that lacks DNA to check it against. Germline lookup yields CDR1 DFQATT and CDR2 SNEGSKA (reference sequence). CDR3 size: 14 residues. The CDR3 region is CSASPGTPYDEQFF.

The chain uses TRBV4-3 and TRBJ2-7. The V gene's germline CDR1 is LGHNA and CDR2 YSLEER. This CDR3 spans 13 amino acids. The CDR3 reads CASSQDGRYEQYF.

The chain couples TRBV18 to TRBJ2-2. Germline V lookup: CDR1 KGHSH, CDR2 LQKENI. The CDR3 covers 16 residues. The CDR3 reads CASSPPEGTNTGELFF.

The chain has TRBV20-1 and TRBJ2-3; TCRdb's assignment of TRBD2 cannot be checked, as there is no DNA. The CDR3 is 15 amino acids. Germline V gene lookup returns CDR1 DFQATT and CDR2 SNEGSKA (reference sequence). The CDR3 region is CSARFGGIKGDTQYF.

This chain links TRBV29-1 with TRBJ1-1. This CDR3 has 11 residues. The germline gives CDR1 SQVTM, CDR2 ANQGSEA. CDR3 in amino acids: CSVEHGTEAFF.

The CDR3 loop is CASTEGNEQFF. The chain has TRBV25-1 and TRBJ2-1. Germline CDR1 reads MGHDK; CDR2 reads SYGVNS. The CDR3 loop spans 11 amino acids.

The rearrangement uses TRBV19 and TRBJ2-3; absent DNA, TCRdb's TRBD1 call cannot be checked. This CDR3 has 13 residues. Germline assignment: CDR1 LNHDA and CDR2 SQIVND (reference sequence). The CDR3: CASSLGGSDTQYF.

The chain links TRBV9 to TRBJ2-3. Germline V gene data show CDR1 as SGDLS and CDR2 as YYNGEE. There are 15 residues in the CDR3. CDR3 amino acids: CASSVWLNDQDTQYF.

CDR3: CASSLALAAEQYF. The rearrangement joins TRBV5-1 to TRBJ2-7. There are 13 residues in the CDR3. Germline CDR1 and CDR2: SGHRS and YFSETQ.

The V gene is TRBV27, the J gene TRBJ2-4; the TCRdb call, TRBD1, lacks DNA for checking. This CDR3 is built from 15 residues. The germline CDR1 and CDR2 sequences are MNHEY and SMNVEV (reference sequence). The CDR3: CASSMGGFSKNIQYF.

The CDR3 sequence: CASSLLGPEIGYTF. The gene calls are TRBV7-9 and TRBJ1-2. Germline V gives CDR1 SEHNR, CDR2 FQNEAQ (reference sequence). CDR3 length: 14 amino acids.

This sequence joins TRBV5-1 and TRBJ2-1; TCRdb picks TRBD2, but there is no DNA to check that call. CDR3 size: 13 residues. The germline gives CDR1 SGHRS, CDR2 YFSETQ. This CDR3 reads CASSLRGEFEQFF.